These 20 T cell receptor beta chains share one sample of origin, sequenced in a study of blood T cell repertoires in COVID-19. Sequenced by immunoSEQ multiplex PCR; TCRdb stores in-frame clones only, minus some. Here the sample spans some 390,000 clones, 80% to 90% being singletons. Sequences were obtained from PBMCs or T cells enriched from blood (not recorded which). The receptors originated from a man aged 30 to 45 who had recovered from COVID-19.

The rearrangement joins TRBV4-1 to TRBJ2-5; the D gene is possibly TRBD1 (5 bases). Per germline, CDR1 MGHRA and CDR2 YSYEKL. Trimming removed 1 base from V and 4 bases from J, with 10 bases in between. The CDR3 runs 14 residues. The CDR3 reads CASSQGQTLETQYF. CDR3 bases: TGCGCCAGCAGCCAAGGACAGACATTAGAGACCCAGTACTTC.

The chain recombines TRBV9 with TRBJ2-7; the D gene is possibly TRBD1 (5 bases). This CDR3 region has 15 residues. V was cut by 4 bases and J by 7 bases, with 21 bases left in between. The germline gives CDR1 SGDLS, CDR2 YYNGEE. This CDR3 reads CASSLQALPGREQYF. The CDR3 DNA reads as TGTGCCAGCAGCTTACAGGCCTTACCCGGTAGGGAGCAGTACTTC.

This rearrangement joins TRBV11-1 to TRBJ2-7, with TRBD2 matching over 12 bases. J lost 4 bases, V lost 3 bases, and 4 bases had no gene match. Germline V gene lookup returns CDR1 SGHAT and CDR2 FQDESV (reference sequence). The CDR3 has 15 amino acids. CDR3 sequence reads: CASSFRTSGAYEQYF. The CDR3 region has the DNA TGTGCCAGCAGCTTTAGGACTAGCGGGGCTTACGAGCAGTACTTC.

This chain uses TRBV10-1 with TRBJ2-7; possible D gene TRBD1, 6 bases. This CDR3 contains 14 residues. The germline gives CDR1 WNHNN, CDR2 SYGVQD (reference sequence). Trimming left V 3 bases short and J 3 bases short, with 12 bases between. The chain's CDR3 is CASSEEGGRYEQYF. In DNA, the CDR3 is TGCGCCAGCAGTGAAGAAGGGGGACGCTACGAGCAGTACTTC.

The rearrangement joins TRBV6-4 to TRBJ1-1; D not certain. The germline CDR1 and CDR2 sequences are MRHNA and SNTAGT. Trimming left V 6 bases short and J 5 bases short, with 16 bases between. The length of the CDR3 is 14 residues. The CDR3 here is CASSITIGGTEAFF. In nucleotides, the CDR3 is TGTGCCAGCAGCATAACGATCGGAGGGACTGAAGCTTTCTTT.

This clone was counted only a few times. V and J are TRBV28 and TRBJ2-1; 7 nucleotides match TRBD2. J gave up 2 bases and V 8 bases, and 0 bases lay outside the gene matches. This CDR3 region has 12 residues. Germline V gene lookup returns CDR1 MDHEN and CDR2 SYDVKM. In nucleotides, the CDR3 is TGTGCCAGCGGGAGGGCCTACAATGAGCAGTTCTTC. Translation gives CASGRAYNEQFF.

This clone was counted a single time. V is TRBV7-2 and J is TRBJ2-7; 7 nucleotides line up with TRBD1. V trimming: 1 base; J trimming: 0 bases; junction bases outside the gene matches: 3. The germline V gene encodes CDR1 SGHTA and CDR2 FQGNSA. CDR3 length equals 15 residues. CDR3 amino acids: CASSLGDRDSYEQYF. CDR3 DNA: TGTGCCAGCAGCTTAGGTGACAGGGACTCCTACGAGCAGTACTTC.

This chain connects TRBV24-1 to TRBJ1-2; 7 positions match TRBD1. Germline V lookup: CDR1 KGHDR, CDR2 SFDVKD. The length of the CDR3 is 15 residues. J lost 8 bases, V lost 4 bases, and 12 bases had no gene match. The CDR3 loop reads CATSDAGTARVGYTF. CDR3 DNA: TGTGCCACCAGTGACGCCGGGACAGCTAGAGTCGGCTACACCTTC.

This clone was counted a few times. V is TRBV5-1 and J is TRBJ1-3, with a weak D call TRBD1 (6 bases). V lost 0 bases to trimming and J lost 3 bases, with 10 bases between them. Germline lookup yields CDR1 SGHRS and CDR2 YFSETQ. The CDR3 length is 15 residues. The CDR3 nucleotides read TGCGCCAGCAGCTTGGACAGGGTAGATGGAAACACCATATATTTT. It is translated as CASSLDRVDGNTIYF.

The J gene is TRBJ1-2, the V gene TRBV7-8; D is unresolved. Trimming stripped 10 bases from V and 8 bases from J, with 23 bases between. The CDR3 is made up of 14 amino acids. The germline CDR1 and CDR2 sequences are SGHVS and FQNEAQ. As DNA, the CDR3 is TGTGCCACCGCCATATCGAGCAGGTTGAAAGGCTACACCTTC. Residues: CATAISSRLKGYTF.

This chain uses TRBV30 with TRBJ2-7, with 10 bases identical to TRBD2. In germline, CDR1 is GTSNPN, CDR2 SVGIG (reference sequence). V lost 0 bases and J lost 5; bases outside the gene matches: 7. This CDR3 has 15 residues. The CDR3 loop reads CAWSVGLAGVDEQYF. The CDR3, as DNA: TGTGCCTGGAGTGTAGGGCTAGCGGGAGTCGACGAGCAGTACTTC.

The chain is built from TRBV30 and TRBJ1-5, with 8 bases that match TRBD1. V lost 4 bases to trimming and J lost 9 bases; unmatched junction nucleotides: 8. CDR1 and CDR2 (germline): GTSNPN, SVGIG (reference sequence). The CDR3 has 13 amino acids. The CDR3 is CAWTGGPGAPQHF. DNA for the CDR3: TGTGCCTGGACAGGGGGCCCTGGGGCGCCCCAGCATTTT.

CDR3 sequence: CASSLAGVGNTIYF. CDR3 DNA: TGTGCCAGCAGCTTAGCCGGGGTTGGAAACACCATATATTTT. The V gene is TRBV7-8, the J gene TRBJ1-3; D gene ambiguous. The length of the CDR3 is 14 residues. V lost 0 bases and J lost 3, with 6 bases in between. Germline values: CDR1 SGHVS, CDR2 FQNEAQ.

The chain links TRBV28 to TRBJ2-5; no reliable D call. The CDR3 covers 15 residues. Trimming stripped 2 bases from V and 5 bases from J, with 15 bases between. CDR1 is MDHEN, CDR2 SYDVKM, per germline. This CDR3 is CASSLPQASVETQYF. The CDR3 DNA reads TGTGCCAGCAGTTTACCACAAGCGAGTGTGGAGACCCAGTACTTC.

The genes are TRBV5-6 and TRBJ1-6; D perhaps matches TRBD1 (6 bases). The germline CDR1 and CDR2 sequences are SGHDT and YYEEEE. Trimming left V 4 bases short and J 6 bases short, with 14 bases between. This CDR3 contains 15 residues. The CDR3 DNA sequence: TGTGCCAGCAGCCCGACAGGTTCTCCTAATTCACCCCTCCACTTT. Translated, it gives CASSPTGSPNSPLHF.

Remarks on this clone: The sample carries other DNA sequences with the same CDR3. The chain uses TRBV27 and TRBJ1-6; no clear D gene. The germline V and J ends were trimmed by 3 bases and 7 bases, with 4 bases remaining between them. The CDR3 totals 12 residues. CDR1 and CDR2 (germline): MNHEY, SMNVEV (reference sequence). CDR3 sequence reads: CASSFPNSPLHF. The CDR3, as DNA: TGTGCCAGCAGTTTCCCGAATTCACCCCTCCACTTT.

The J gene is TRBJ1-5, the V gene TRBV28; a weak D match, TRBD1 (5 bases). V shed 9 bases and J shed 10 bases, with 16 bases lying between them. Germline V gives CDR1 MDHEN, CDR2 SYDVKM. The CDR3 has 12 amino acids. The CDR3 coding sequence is TGTGCCAGTAGACCCCCAGGGTATCCCCAGCATTTT. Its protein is CASRPPGYPQHF.

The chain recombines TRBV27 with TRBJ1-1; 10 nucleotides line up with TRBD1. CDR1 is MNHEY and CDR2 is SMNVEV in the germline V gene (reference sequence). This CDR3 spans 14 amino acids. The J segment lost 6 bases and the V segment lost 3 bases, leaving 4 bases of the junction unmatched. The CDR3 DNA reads TGTGCCAGCAGTTTGTCCGGGACAGGGGCTGAAGCTTTCTTT. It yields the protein CASSLSGTGAEAFF.

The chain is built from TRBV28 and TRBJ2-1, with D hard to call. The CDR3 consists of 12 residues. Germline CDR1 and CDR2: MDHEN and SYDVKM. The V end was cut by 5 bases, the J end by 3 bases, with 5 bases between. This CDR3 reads CASSPHYNEQFF. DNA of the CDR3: TGTGCCAGCAGTCCCCACTACAATGAGCAGTTCTTC.

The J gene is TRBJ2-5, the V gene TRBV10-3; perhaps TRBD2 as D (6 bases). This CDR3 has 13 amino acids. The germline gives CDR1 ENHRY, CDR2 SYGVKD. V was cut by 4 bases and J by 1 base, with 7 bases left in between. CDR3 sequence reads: CAISVGGQETQYF. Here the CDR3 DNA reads TGTGCCATCAGTGTGGGGGGCCAAGAGACCCAGTACTTC.